One and the same sample provided the 7 T cell receptor beta chains below, sequenced in a study of blood T cell repertoires in COVID-19. The table came from immunoSEQ multiplex PCR; TCRdb's copy has only in-frame clones and leaves some out. The table lists about 120,000 clones, 82% of them singletons, with about 15% in the top ten. Sequenced sample: peripheral blood. These TCRs come from a woman aged 55-69 years with acute or convalescent COVID-19.

CDR3 residues: CASSLTGSGNTIYF. The CDR3 nucleotides are TGTGCCAGCAGCTTAACAGGGTCTGGAAACACCATATATTTT. The chain has TRBV13 and TRBJ1-3, with a weak D call TRBD1 (6 bases). Trimming shortened V by 2 bases and J by 1 base, and 6 bases separated the two germline ends. This CDR3 is 14 amino acids long. CDR1 and CDR2 (germline): PRHDT, FYEKMQ (reference sequence).

The rearrangement links TRBV11-3 to TRBJ2-5; 12 nucleotides align to TRBD2. Trimming removed 5 bases from V and 5 bases from J; junction bases left unmatched: 9. The CDR3 totals 16 residues. Germline values: CDR1 SGHNT, CDR2 YENEEA. CDR3 amino acids: CASSPLRLAGGETQYF. In DNA, the CDR3 is TGTGCCAGCAGCCCCCTGAGGCTAGCGGGGGGGGAGACCCAGTACTTC.

The rearrangement links TRBV14 to TRBJ1-2; D remains unclear. Trimming took 3 bases from V and 7 from J, leaving 18 bases between them. The CDR3 is made up of 15 amino acids. Germline assignment: CDR1 SGHDN and CDR2 FVKESK. The CDR3, as DNA: TGTGCCAGCAGCCAGCTAGGACTCCGGGAGGGTGGCTACACCTTC. Its protein is CASSQLGLREGGYTF. The full variable domain, with the rest looked up from reference TRBV14 and TRBJ1-2, is EAGVTQFPSHSVIEKGQTVTLRCDPISGHDNLYWYRRVMGKEIKFLLHFVKESKQDESGMPNNRFLAERTGGTYSTLKVQPAELEDSGVYFCASSQLGLREGGYTFGSGTRLTVV.

This clone has just one count. The chain links TRBV19 to TRBJ1-2; 12 bases map to TRBD1. The V gene end was trimmed by 3 bases and the J gene end by 4 bases; junction bases not matched to a gene: 6. CDR1 is LNHDA and CDR2 is SQIVND in the germline V gene (reference sequence). This CDR3 region has 16 residues. CDR3 loop: CASSMGQGAFGYGYTF. The CDR3 DNA is TGTGCCAGTAGTATGGGACAGGGGGCGTTTGGCTATGGCTACACCTTC.

The V and J genes are TRBV23-1 and TRBJ1-1; possibly TRBD1 for D (6 bases). TRBV23-1 is known as an ORF, though its function is uncertain. The ends were cut back, 7 bases at V and 0 bases at J, with 15 bases in the middle. The CDR3 contains 15 residues. CDR3 sequence (DNA): TGCGCCAGCATCCAGGGGACCGGGATGAACACTGAAGCTTTCTTT. Protein: CASIQGTGMNTEAFF.

V is TRBV11-2 and J is TRBJ2-5, with no clear D. This CDR3 region has 15 residues. Trimming removed 0 bases from V and 1 base from J, with 9 bases in between. From germline, CDR1 is SGHAT and CDR2 FQNNGV. The CDR3 here is CASSLDGGAQETQYF. The CDR3 DNA is TGTGCCAGCAGCTTAGACGGCGGAGCCCAAGAGACCCAGTACTTC.

Points on this clone: Other DNA variants within this sample encode the same CDR3. CDR3 protein: CASSQEGLAGGGTDTQYF. CDR3 nucleotide sequence: TGTGCCAGCAGCCAAGAAGGCCTAGCGGGGGGAGGCACAGATACGCAGTATTTT. V usage is TRBV3-1 (or the pseudogene TRBV3-2) and J usage is TRBJ2-3; 11 bases map to TRBD2. The CDR3 spans 18 residues. V dropped 0 bases and J dropped 1; count of bases not matched to a gene: 6. Germline CDR1 LGHDT, CDR2 YNNKEL (reference sequence).